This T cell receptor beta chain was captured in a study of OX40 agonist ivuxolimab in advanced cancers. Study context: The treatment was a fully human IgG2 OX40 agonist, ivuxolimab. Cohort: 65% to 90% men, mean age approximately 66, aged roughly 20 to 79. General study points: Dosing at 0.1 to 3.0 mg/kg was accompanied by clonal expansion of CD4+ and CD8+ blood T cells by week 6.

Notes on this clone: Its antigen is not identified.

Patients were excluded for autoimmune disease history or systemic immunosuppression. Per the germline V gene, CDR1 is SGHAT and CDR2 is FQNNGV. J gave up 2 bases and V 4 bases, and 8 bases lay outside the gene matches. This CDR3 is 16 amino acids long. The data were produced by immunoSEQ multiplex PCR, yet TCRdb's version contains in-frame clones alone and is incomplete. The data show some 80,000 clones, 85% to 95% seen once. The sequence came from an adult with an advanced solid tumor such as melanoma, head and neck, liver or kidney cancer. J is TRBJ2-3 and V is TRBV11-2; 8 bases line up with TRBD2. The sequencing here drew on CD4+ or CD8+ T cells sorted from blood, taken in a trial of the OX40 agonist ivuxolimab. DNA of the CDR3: TGTGCCAGCAGCTCTTTTAGCGGGGAGCCCACAGATACGCAGTATTTT. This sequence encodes CASSSFSGEPTDTQYF.